Listed below are T cell receptor beta chains from one sample, sequenced in a study of T-cell reconstitution after alpha-beta-depleted transplantation in children. TCRdb independently ran MiXCR on the PCR reads; one entry per CDR3 protein. The sample includes around 600,000 distinct CDR3 sequences, around a sixth of them seen just once. Sequenced here: PBMCs from the stem cell graft donor, sampled from the stem cell graft. The receptors were sampled from a human donor who donated a stem cell graft to a child with acute myeloid leukemia. The CDR3 runs from the conserved cysteine through the conserved F or W. The D gene is left open where the match is weak. Expanded clones are given a class, and other clones once, few, many or no size at all.

j_call clone_size d_call v_call cdr3_nt cdr3_aa
TRBJ2-1 few - TRBV5-6 TGTGCCAGCAGCTACGTTGGGTTCAGACAGGCCTCCTACAATGAGCAGTTCTTC CASSYVGFRQASYNEQFF
TRBJ1-1 few - TRBV10-3 TGTGCCATCAGAAAAGACAGAAACACTGAAGCTTTCTTT CAIRKDRNTEAFF
TRBJ2-1 many TRBD2 TRBV20-1 TGCAGTGCTAGAGGAGGTAGCGGGGCCAACAATGAGCAGTTCTTC CSARGGSGANNEQFF
TRBJ2-1 many TRBD2 TRBV12-3/TRBV12-4 TGTGCCAGCAGTTTGAGTAGCGGGAGGGTGGCTCGCAATGAGCAGTTCTTC CASSLSSGRVARNEQFF
TRBJ2-3 - TRBD1 TRBV20-1 TGCAGTGCCTTAGCCCGGACAGGAACAGATACGCAGTATTTT CSALARTGTDTQYF
TRBJ2-3 few - TRBV15 TGTGCCACCAGCAGAGAGCCGGGGTTGGTCACAGATACGCAGTATTTT CATSREPGLVTDTQYF
TRBJ1-5 many - TRBV20-1 TGCAGTGCTAGTCCCGGAACGATAAATCAGCCCCAGCATTTT CSASPGTINQPQHF
TRBJ2-5 few - TRBV5-1 TGCGCCAGCAGCTCGATGACACACGACCAAGAGACCCAGTACTTC CASSSMTHDQETQYF
TRBJ1-6 - TRBD1 TRBV11-2 TGTGCCAGCAGCTCGCGGACAGGAGGGAGCTCCTATAATTCACCCCTCCACTTT CASSSRTGGSSYNSPLHF
TRBJ1-1 many TRBD1 TRBV10-3 TGTGCCATCAAGATGGACAGGGGTGAAGCTTTCTTT CAIKMDRGEAFF
TRBJ2-2 few - TRBV29-1 TGCAGCTCCATGAGGGGGACCGGGGAGCTGTTTTTT CSSMRGTGELFF
TRBJ2-3 few TRBD1 TRBV20-1 TGCAGTGCTAGGAGAGGACAGGGGGCAGATACGCAGTATTTT CSARRGQGADTQYF
TRBJ2-5 few TRBD2 TRBV20-1 TGCAGTGCTAGAAAACTAGCGGGGGGGGCAGGGGAGACCCAGTACTTC CSARKLAGGAGETQYF
TRBJ1-2 many TRBD1 TRBV6-5 TGTGCCAGCAATTCACACAAAGGGGGCTTGCGGGGCTATGGCTACACCTTC CASNSHKGGLRGYGYTF
TRBJ1-6 few TRBD1 TRBV5-6 TGTGCCAGCAGCTTGTATCCCCCGGACAGGGAACCCCTCCACTTT CASSLYPPDREPLHF
TRBJ1-1 few - TRBV4-3 TGCGCCAGCAGCCCCCCAGGCAGGGTGAACACTGAAGCTTTCTTT CASSPPGRVNTEAFF
TRBJ1-1 few - TRBV11-2 TGTGCCAGCAGCCCCGCCGACAGGCTGAACACTGAAGCTTTCTTT CASSPADRLNTEAFF
TRBJ2-1 many TRBD1 TRBV5-1 TGCGCCAGCAGCTTTGGGACAGGGATGGTCTTC CASSFGTGMVF
TRBJ2-3 many TRBD1 TRBV6-1 TGTGCCAGCAATAGGGGGCGGACAGATACGCAGTATTTT CASNRGRTDTQYF
TRBJ1-1 few TRBD1 TRBV13 TGTGCCAGCAGCCCCAGGACAGGGGGCGGCGAAGCTTTCTTT CASSPRTGGGEAFF
TRBJ1-1 few - TRBV12-3/TRBV12-4 TGTGCCAGCAGTCCTCGGACTCGCACTGAAGCTTTCTTT CASSPRTRTEAFF
TRBJ1-2 many - TRBV29-1 TGCAGCGTTGAAGATGTTCTGGGAAAATATGGCTACACCTTC CSVEDVLGKYGYTF
TRBJ2-2 few TRBD1 TRBV7-9 TGTGCCAGCAGCTCCTCGCAGACAGGGGTTACCGGGGAGCTGTTTTTT CASSSSQTGVTGELFF
TRBJ2-7 - - TRBV6-1 TGTGCCAGCAGAAGGGACCGGGACCGCGCGCCTCGCGAGCAGTACTTC CASRRDRDRAPREQYF
TRBJ2-3 - - TRBV7-8 TGTGCCAGCAGCTTAGGGACTGGCACCGACACAGATACGCAGTATTTT CASSLGTGTDTDTQYF
TRBJ1-2 - - TRBV6-5 TGTGCCAGCAGTTTTTCTTCCGGGGGCGGCTATGGCTACACCTTC CASSFSSGGGYGYTF